The 30 T cell receptor beta chains in this list originate from one sample, sequenced in a study of blood T cells in healthy people across ages (dated by TCRdb to about 2015). Receptor amplification or capture employed 5' RACE. The sequencing machine was an Illumina HiSeq 2500. A second roughly 6 to 12 cycle PCR used a sample-barcoded 5' primer and a J-beta primer mix. Through fastp at Q25 and MiXCR, TCRdb rebuilt clones from the public reads, retaining in-frame beta chains. Rows are unified per CDR3 protein, each entry keeping the most common DNA and genes. Recorded for this sample are more than 500,000 distinct CDR3 sequences; about 27% of them occurred a single time. 3% to 4.5% of the sample is taken by the ten largest. These records were also assigned to another study, of T cells of mothers and their children.

The specimen sequenced was blood. Source of these receptors: a boy under 10 years old in good health.

J is TRBJ2-5 and V is TRBV7-9; 8 nucleotides line up with TRBD1. The J call is in doubt because the DNA end fits TRBJ2-1 better. The CDR3 runs 16 residues. Germline values: CDR1 SEHNR, CDR2 FQNEAQ (reference sequence). The DNA for the CDR3 is TGTGCCAGCAGCCCATCCCCGGGACAGGCAGAAAATGAGCAGTTCTTC. It specifies CASSPSPGQAENEQFF.

The V call is TRBV25-1, the J call TRBJ2-5; tentative D call: TRBD2 (6 bases). V lost 7 bases and J lost 4, with 19 bases in between. Germline lookup yields CDR1 MGHDK and CDR2 SYGVNS. This CDR3 is 15 amino acids long. The CDR3: CASTLGGAVIETQYF. Here the CDR3 DNA reads TGTGCCAGCACTCTCGGGGGAGCGGTGATAGAGACCCAGTACTTC.

In the case of this clonotype: At one end, the junction sequence differs from germline, possibly due to a read error. The rearrangement uses TRBV6-6 and TRBJ1-6, with D tentatively TRBD1 (6 bases). Per germline, CDR1 MNHNY and CDR2 SVGAGI (reference sequence). The CDR3 has 15 amino acids. The CDR3 DNA sequence: TGCGCCAGCAGTTGGTTGACAGGACCAAATTCACCCCTCCACTTT. Its protein is CASSWLTGPNSPLHF.

This clonotype was seen only a few times. The V and J genes are TRBV5-6 and TRBJ2-7, with 8 bases fitting TRBD1. There are 15 residues in the CDR3. With V trimmed by 2 bases and J by 5 bases, 9 bases remained unmatched. Germline values: CDR1 SGHDT, CDR2 YYEEEE. CDR3 loop: CASSLVGQGNNEQYF. DNA of the CDR3: TGTGCCAGCAGCTTAGTAGGACAGGGAAACAACGAGCAGTACTTC.

This clonotype was found a few times. This chain uses TRBV5-1 with TRBJ1-4, with a weak D call TRBD1 (6 bases). Germline values: CDR1 SGHRS, CDR2 YFSETQ. The CDR3 spans 17 residues. V was cut by 4 bases and J by 8 bases, with 24 bases left in between. Here the CDR3 reads CASSAGRQGFIGEKLFF. The CDR3 bases are TGCGCCAGCAGCGCGGGGCGGCAGGGGTTCATCGGAGAAAAACTGTTTTTT.

The chain combines TRBV12-3 or TRBV12-4 with TRBJ2-1; 7 nucleotides agree with TRBD2. The CDR3 length is 13 residues. The V segment lost 6 bases and the J segment 9 bases; nucleotides outside the gene matches: 8. The CDR3 reads CASRPTSFSEQFF. CDR3 DNA sequence: TGTGCCAGCAGACCGACTAGCTTCAGTGAGCAGTTCTTC.

The rearrangement links TRBV20-1 to TRBJ1-1; no clear D. The germline gives CDR1 DFQATT, CDR2 SNEGSKA (reference sequence). Trimming removed 3 bases at V and 1 base at J, with 9 bases between. This CDR3 comprises 13 residues. The CDR3 loop is CSASRRSNTEAFF. The CDR3 coding sequence is TGCAGTGCTAGTAGGCGCTCGAACACTGAAGCTTTCTTT.

This clonotype has a handful of counts. J is TRBJ2-1 and V is TRBV24-1; TRBD2 matches 8 bases. V lost 4 bases, J lost 9 bases, and 7 bases stayed unmatched. Germline V gene lookup returns CDR1 KGHDR and CDR2 SFDVKD. CDR3 length: 14 amino acids. The CDR3 here is CATSDGGGPSEQFF. The CDR3 DNA sequence: TGTGCCACCAGTGACGGGGGGGGACCCAGTGAGCAGTTCTTC.

The V and J genes are TRBV6-1 and TRBJ1-5; TRBD1 aligns across 8 bases. Germline CDR1 MNHNS, CDR2 SASEGT. The V and J ends lost 6 bases and 2 bases, in that order; junction bases with no gene match: 15. The CDR3 runs to 18 residues. CDR3 protein: CASRFDRGGKVGNQPQHF. For the CDR3, the DNA is TGTGCCAGCAGGTTTGACAGGGGAGGAAAAGTTGGCAATCAGCCCCAGCATTTT.

This clonotype has just a few counts. The V call is TRBV6-5, the J call TRBJ1-2, with a possible D match to TRBD1 (6 bases). Germline V CDR1 and CDR2: MNHEY, SVGAGI. The V gene lost 0 bases and the J gene lost 0 bases, with 8 bases spanning the gap. The CDR3 consists of 15 residues. The CDR3 loop reads CASSYSAGANYGYTF. In DNA, the CDR3 is TGTGCCAGCAGTTACTCCGCAGGGGCTAACTATGGCTACACCTTC.

This clonotype was detected only once. The rearrangement links TRBV6-1 to TRBJ2-1; 10 bases are shared with TRBD1. With V trimmed by 5 bases and J by 3 bases, 10 bases remained unmatched. Per germline, CDR1 MNHNS and CDR2 SASEGT. This CDR3 is 17 amino acids long. The CDR3 DNA reads as TGTGCCAGCAGTAAATCCAGGGGGACAGGGGTCTACAATGAGCAGTTCTTC. Amino acid sequence: CASSKSRGTGVYNEQFF.

The genes are TRBV7-9 and TRBJ2-5; D is unresolved. Germline CDR1 reads SEHNR; CDR2 reads FQNEAQ (reference sequence). The CDR3 covers 12 residues. V gave up 5 bases and J gave up 1 base, with 5 bases separating them. CDR3: CASSGAQETQYF. The CDR3 coding sequence is TGTGCCAGCAGCGGCGCCCAAGAGACCCAGTACTTC.

The rearrangement uses TRBV6-1 and TRBJ2-6; 8 bases agree with TRBD1. The ends lost 4 bases at V and 2 bases at J; junction bases unmatched: 13. CDR3 length: 19 amino acids. Germline loops: CDR1 MNHNS, CDR2 SASEGT. The chain's CDR3 is CASSARDRSRTTGANVLTF. As DNA, the CDR3 is TGTGCCAGCAGTGCCAGGGACAGGTCTCGCACCACTGGGGCCAACGTCCTGACTTTC.

The V call is TRBV25-1, the J call TRBJ1-1; TRBD1 is a possible D gene (6 bases). The CDR3 runs to 15 residues. Deletions cut 1 base from V and 4 bases from J, with 13 bases between. Germline V lookup: CDR1 MGHDK, CDR2 SYGVNS. The CDR3 loop is CASSEWGGGGTEAFF. CDR3 bases: TGTGCCAGCAGTGAATGGGGAGGGGGAGGCACTGAAGCTTTCTTT.

The V gene is TRBV25-1, the J gene TRBJ2-3; the D is unclear. V was pared by 4 bases and J by 1 base, with 21 bases between. CDR1 is MGHDK and CDR2 is SYGVNS in the germline V gene. This CDR3 is 18 amino acids long. The CDR3 DNA follows: TGTGCCAGCAGTGTGGCCTGGATCCTAGAGCGTGGCACAGATACGCAGTATTTT. The encoded protein is CASSVAWILERGTDTQYF.

The table lists this clonotype with a few counts. V is TRBV13 and J is TRBJ2-7; 8 bases map to TRBD2. The CDR3 consists of 16 residues. The germline CDR1 and CDR2 sequences are PRHDT and FYEKMQ (reference sequence). V was pared by 4 bases and J by 1 base, with 9 bases of the junction left unmatched. The DNA for the CDR3 is TGTGCCAGCAGCTCGGCCCGACTAGCGCGGTCCTACGAGCAGTACTTC. Its translation is CASSSARLARSYEQYF.

The chain couples TRBV5-1 to TRBJ2-7, with TRBD2 matching over 11 bases. The V segment lost 6 bases and the J segment 4 bases; nucleotides outside the gene matches: 9. Germline V lookup: CDR1 SGHRS, CDR2 YFSETQ. The length of the CDR3 is 15 residues. This CDR3 is CASTRQASGRYEQYF. CDR3 bases: TGCGCCAGCACCCGTCAGGCTAGCGGGAGGTACGAGCAGTACTTC.

This clonotype occurred many times. In nucleotides, the CDR3 is TGTGCCAGCAGTTACTCTCACCCGACTAGCGGGATATACAATGAGCAGTTCTTC. Protein sequence: CASSYSHPTSGIYNEQFF. The chain has TRBV6-2 or TRBV6-3 and TRBJ2-1, with TRBD2 matching over 11 bases. CDR3 length: 18 amino acids. Trimming took 0 bases from V and 4 from J; bases not matched to a gene: 8. CDR1 is MNHEY and CDR2 is SVGEGT in the germline V gene.

The chain has TRBV30 and TRBJ1-3; no definite D call. The V and J ends lost 4 bases and 1 base respectively, with 14 bases between them. This CDR3 has 15 amino acids. Germline CDR1 is GTSNPN and CDR2 is SVGIG (reference sequence). The DNA of the CDR3 is TGTGCCTGGAAAGGACTCGCCGGTTCTGGAAACACCATATATTTT. Its protein product is CAWKGLAGSGNTIYF.

In this sample, this clonotype turned up a few times. The V gene is TRBV5-5, the J gene TRBJ2-1, with D possibly being TRBD2 (6 bases). Per the germline V gene, CDR1 is SGHKS and CDR2 is YYEKEE (reference sequence). CDR3 length equals 17 residues. V lost 2 bases and J 0 bases, leaving 15 bases between the germline ends. This CDR3 reads CASSFLGGASSYNEQFF. CDR3 sequence (DNA): TGTGCCAGCAGCTTCCTGGGCGGGGCGAGCTCCTACAATGAGCAGTTCTTC.

The chain carries TRBV6-6 and TRBJ1-1; 7 bases line up with TRBD1. V was pared by 3 bases and J by 9 bases, with 10 bases of the junction left unmatched. This CDR3 contains 14 residues. From germline, CDR1 is MNHNY and CDR2 SVGAGI (reference sequence). The CDR3 coding sequence is TGTGCCAGCAGTTATGTCACAGGGGCAGAGAAAGCTTTCTTT. This encodes CASSYVTGAEKAFF.

CDR3: CASSYYPNEQFF. The CDR3 DNA reads as TGTGCCAGCAGTTACTATCCCAATGAGCAGTTCTTC. This chain connects TRBV6-2 or TRBV6-3 to TRBJ2-1; D is uncertain. Germline lookup yields CDR1 MNHEY and CDR2 SVGEGT. The CDR3 runs to 12 residues. Trimming took 1 base from V and 6 from J, leaving 4 bases between them.

Only one count was recorded for this clonotype. This chain connects TRBV20-1 to TRBJ1-1, with a tentative D call TRBD1 (6 bases). V dropped 3 bases and J dropped 11 bases, with 19 bases sitting between them. The germline CDR1 and CDR2 sequences are DFQATT and SNEGSKA (reference sequence). This CDR3 has 13 amino acids. The CDR3: CSASKGGRIEAFF. CDR3 nucleotides: TGCAGTGCTAGTAAGGGGGGGCGCATCGAGGCTTTCTTT.

CDR3 nucleotide sequence: TGTGCCACGAATAATGGGGACATTCAGTACTTC. Translation: CATNNGDIQYF. V usage is TRBV6-5 and J usage is TRBJ2-4; the D is unclear. Trimming shortened V by 10 bases and J by 8 bases, and 12 bases separated the two germline ends. The CDR3 consists of 11 residues. Germline loops: CDR1 MNHEY, CDR2 SVGAGI.

This clonotype showed up just a few times. This rearrangement joins TRBV3-1 to TRBJ2-1, with 13 bases aligning to TRBD2. Germline assignment: CDR1 LGHDT and CDR2 YNNKEL (reference sequence). The CDR3 length is 17 residues. J gave up 1 base and V 4 bases, and 4 bases lay outside the gene matches. The CDR3 is CASSPRLAGGSYNEQFF. For the CDR3, the DNA is TGTGCCAGCAGCCCTAGACTAGCGGGAGGTTCCTACAATGAGCAGTTCTTC.

In its sample, this clonotype was seen a few times. The chain is built from TRBV14 and TRBJ1-2; 9 bases map to TRBD1. Looked up from germline, CDR1 is SGHDN and CDR2 is FVKESK. CDR3 length equals 16 residues. V shed 3 bases and J 2 bases; nucleotides not matched to a gene: 7. The CDR3 region has the DNA TGTGCCAGCAGCCACCCCGGGACAGGGAAAAACTATGGCTACACCTTC. It codes for CASSHPGTGKNYGYTF.

The chain couples TRBV6-6 to TRBJ2-7; TRBD1 aligns across 9 bases. The CDR3 is 15 amino acids. Per germline, CDR1 MNHNY and CDR2 SVGAGI (reference sequence). J lost 6 bases, V lost 0 bases, and 6 bases had no gene match. CDR3 in DNA: TGTGCCAGCAGTTACTCCCAACAGGGGGCGGGCGAGCAGTACTTC. Residues: CASSYSQQGAGEQYF.

This clonotype has a handful of counts. The rearrangement uses TRBV6-4 and TRBJ2-1; 10 bases map to TRBD2. The trim removed 5 bases at V and 6 bases at J, leaving 10 bases unmatched. Per germline, CDR1 MRHNA and CDR2 SNTAGT. The length of the CDR3 is 16 residues. The CDR3 region is CASSRSGTSDTNEQFF. The DNA for the CDR3 is TGTGCCAGCAGTAGGTCCGGGACTAGCGACACCAATGAGCAGTTCTTC.

The rearrangement joins TRBV6-1 to TRBJ2-1; 7 bases align to TRBD2. CDR3 length: 17 residues. The V gene's germline CDR1 is MNHNS and CDR2 SASEGT. The V gene end was trimmed by 5 bases and the J gene end by 2 bases; junction bases not matched to a gene: 12. In DNA, the CDR3 is TGTGCCAGCAGTCTCGCCGGGGCGGGAGCCCCCTACAATGAGCAGTTCTTC. Translation: CASSLAGAGAPYNEQFF.

This chain connects TRBV9 to TRBJ1-2, with 8 bases fitting TRBD1. The trim removed 2 bases at V and 8 bases at J, leaving 8 bases unmatched. CDR3 size: 14 residues. Germline-derived CDR1 and CDR2 are SGDLS and YYNGEE. CDR3 loop: CASSVSGGAVGYTF. DNA for the CDR3: TGTGCCAGCAGCGTCTCAGGGGGCGCGGTAGGCTACACCTTC.